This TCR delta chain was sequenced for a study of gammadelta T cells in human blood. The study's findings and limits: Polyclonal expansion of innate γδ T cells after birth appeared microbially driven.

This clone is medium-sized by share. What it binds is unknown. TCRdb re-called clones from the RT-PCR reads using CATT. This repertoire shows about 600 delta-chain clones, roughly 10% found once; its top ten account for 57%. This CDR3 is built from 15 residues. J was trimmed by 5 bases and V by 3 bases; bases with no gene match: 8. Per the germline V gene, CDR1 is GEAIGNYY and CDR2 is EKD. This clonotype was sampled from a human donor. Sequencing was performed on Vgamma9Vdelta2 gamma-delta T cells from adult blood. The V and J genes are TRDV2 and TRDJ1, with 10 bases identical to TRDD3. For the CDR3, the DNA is TGTGCCTGTGACTTTACTGGGGGGATACGAGATAAACTCATCTTT. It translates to CACDFTGGIRDKLIF.